Listed here are 19 T cell receptor beta chains from one sample, sequenced in a study of HIV-infected patients and healthy controls. MiXCR was run by TCRdb on the 5' RACE reads, yielding one entry per CDR3 protein. Among almost 65,000 distinct CDR3 sequences listed, less than 20% were seen once. The sample consisted of CD4+ T cells from blood. Source of these receptors: a human donor in good health.

The chain joins TRBV12-3 or TRBV12-4 to TRBJ1-5; the match to TRBD1 covers 11 bases. The V and J ends lost 6 bases and 8 bases, in that order; junction bases with no gene match: 9. The CDR3 runs to 15 residues. CDR3 protein: CASRKGQGAGEPQHF. The CDR3 DNA reads as TGTGCCAGCAGGAAAGGACAGGGGGCCGGGGAGCCCCAGCATTTT.

V is TRBV11-3 and J is TRBJ2-1, with 11 bases that match TRBD2. The CDR3 runs 19 residues. The germline V gene encodes CDR1 SGHNT and CDR2 YENEEA. With 0 bases clipped from V and 3 bases from J, the junction kept 10 bases outside the gene matches. CDR3 sequence reads: CASSLESPLAGGSYNEQFF. The CDR3 DNA reads as TGTGCCAGCAGCTTAGAGAGCCCCCTAGCGGGAGGTAGCTACAATGAGCAGTTCTTC.

The rearrangement links TRBV7-9 to TRBJ2-2; 8 nucleotides agree with TRBD2. The CDR3 covers 15 residues. CDR1 is SEHNR, CDR2 FQNEAQ, per germline (reference sequence). V was pared by 9 bases and J by 6 bases, with 12 bases of the junction left unmatched. This CDR3 is CASLRIGGRPGELFF. The CDR3 DNA reads TGTGCCAGTCTTAGAATCGGCGGGAGGCCCGGGGAGCTGTTTTTT.

In this sample, this clonotype turned up many times. CDR3 DNA sequence: TGCAGCGCTAAAAGTGCCACAGATACGCAGTATTTT. It encodes CSAKSATDTQYF. V gene TRBV29-1 combines with J gene TRBJ2-3; D remains ambiguous. Germline loops: CDR1 SQVTM, CDR2 ANQGSEA. The CDR3 sequence is 12 residues long. With 7 bases removed from V and 2 bases from J, the gap between germline ends came to 10 bases.

The chain carries TRBV28 and TRBJ2-7; D may be TRBD1 (6 bases). Trimming took off 6 bases at V and 4 bases at J, with 16 bases between the two ends. CDR1 MDHEN and CDR2 SYDVKM come from the germline V gene. The CDR3 extends over 14 amino acids. The CDR3 DNA reads as TGTGCCAGCAGCTTGGTGGGGGCGGATTACGAGCAGTACTTC. Protein: CASSLVGADYEQYF. The full variable domain, its missing parts supplied by reference TRBV28 and TRBJ2-7, is DVKVTQSSRYLVKRTGEKVFLECVQDMDHENMFWYRQDPGLGLRLIYFSYDVKMKEKGDIPEGYSVSREKKERFSLILESASTNQTSMYLCASSLVGADYEQYFGPGTRLTVT.

At least ten counts were recorded for this clonotype. Written as DNA, the CDR3 is TGTGCCAGCAGCCAAGTATCTAGCGGGGGAGCCACTGAGCAGTTCTTC. Residues: CASSQVSSGGATEQFF. The chain carries TRBV3-1 and TRBJ2-1; TRBD2 aligns across 10 bases. The J segment lost 9 bases and the V segment lost 1 base, leaving 9 bases of the junction unmatched. Germline V gene data show CDR1 as LGHDT and CDR2 as YNNKEL (reference sequence). The CDR3 covers 16 residues.

The chain uses TRBV4-2 and TRBJ2-4; 11 nucleotides line up with TRBD2. Trimming took 2 bases from V and 1 from J; bases not matched to a gene: 1. Germline-derived CDR1 and CDR2 are LGHNA and YNFKEQ. The CDR3 extends over 16 amino acids. This CDR3 is CASSQSSGGAKNIQYF. In DNA form, the CDR3 reads TGTGCCAGCAGCCAATCTAGCGGGGGGGCCAAAAACATTCAGTACTTC.

The rearrangement joins TRBV5-6 to TRBJ2-1; 10 bases are a match to TRBD1. This CDR3 contains 16 residues. The germline CDR1 and CDR2 sequences are SGHDT and YYEEEE. The V gene end was trimmed by 4 bases and the J gene end by 6 bases; junction bases not matched to a gene: 10. The CDR3 sequence: CASSPSPRTGGNEQFF. CDR3 nucleotide sequence: TGTGCCAGCAGCCCCTCTCCTCGGACAGGGGGCAATGAGCAGTTCTTC. Together with reference TRBV5-6 and TRBJ2-1, the CDR3 gives the full variable domain: DAGVTQSPTHLIKTRGQQVTLRCSPKSGHDTVSWYQQALGQGPQFIFQYYEEEERQRGNFPDRFSGHQFPNYSSELNVNALLLGDSALYLCASSPSPRTGGNEQFFGPGTRLTVL.

This clonotype was detected only a few times. The CDR3 reads CASSRERQETQYF. The CDR3 nucleotides read TGTGCCAGCAGCCGAGAGCGTCAAGAGACCCAGTACTTC. This chain links TRBV11-2 with TRBJ2-5; D not resolved. The CDR3 runs 13 residues. Germline V lookup: CDR1 SGHAT, CDR2 FQNNGV. V gave up 5 bases and J gave up 2 bases, with 9 bases separating them.

J is TRBJ1-1 and V is TRBV29-1, with D maybe TRBD1 (5 bases). The germline V and J ends were trimmed by 7 bases and 0 bases, with 9 bases remaining between them. The CDR3 length is 12 residues. Germline V CDR1 and CDR2: SQVTM, ANQGSEA. The CDR3 sequence is CSGGHLNTEAFF. CDR3 DNA: TGCAGCGGTGGACACTTGAACACTGAAGCTTTCTTT.

This clonotype was seen at least ten times. This sequence joins TRBV29-1 and TRBJ1-1; 7 nucleotides match TRBD1. With V trimmed by 6 bases and J by 5 bases, 9 bases remained unmatched. Germline loops: CDR1 SQVTM, CDR2 ANQGSEA. This CDR3 is built from 13 residues. The CDR3 reads CSVADRKDTEAFF. The CDR3 DNA reads TGCAGCGTCGCGGACAGGAAAGATACTGAAGCTTTCTTT.

The gene calls are TRBV6-5 and TRBJ2-1; 8 nucleotides line up with TRBD2. V was pared by 0 bases and J by 3 bases, with 7 bases of the junction left unmatched. The CDR3 runs to 17 residues. Germline lookup yields CDR1 MNHEY and CDR2 SVGAGI. CDR3 bases: TGTGCCAGCAGTTACTCCTCGGGGGGGCGACTCTACAATGAGCAGTTCTTC. It codes for CASSYSSGGRLYNEQFF.

The V call is TRBV28, the J call TRBJ2-4; 7 bases agree with TRBD2. The CDR3 has 18 residues. CDR1 MDHEN and CDR2 SYDVKM come from the germline V gene. Losses at the gene ends were 5 bases for V and 4 bases for J; bases not matched to a gene: 17. In DNA form, the CDR3 reads TGTGCCAGCAGTCCAAGGGGAGACACCGCCGGGAGGAAAAACATTCAGTACTTC. Its protein is CASSPRGDTAGRKNIQYF.

The rearrangement links TRBV6-5 to TRBJ2-7; no clear D gene. This CDR3 is 14 amino acids long. V gave up 0 bases and J gave up 1 base, with 7 bases separating them. CDR1 and CDR2 from the germline V gene are MNHEY and SVGAGI. The CDR3 sequence: CASSYSSLSYEQYF. The CDR3 nucleotides are TGTGCCAGCAGTTACTCATCTTTGTCCTACGAGCAGTACTTC.

This clonotype showed up just a few times. The chain is built from TRBV13 and TRBJ2-1; 14 bases line up with TRBD2. V was pared by 6 bases and J by 7 bases, with 11 bases of the junction left unmatched. This CDR3 is 17 amino acids long. Germline V lookup: CDR1 PRHDT, CDR2 FYEKMQ (reference sequence). The CDR3: CASRLRTSGRTTNEQFF. The CDR3 DNA follows: TGTGCCAGCAGATTGAGGACTAGCGGGAGGACAACGAATGAGCAGTTCTTC.

V gene TRBV25-1 combines with J gene TRBJ2-1; 10 bases align to TRBD2. J was trimmed by 7 bases and V by 2 bases; bases with no gene match: 8. This CDR3 contains 16 residues. The germline CDR1 and CDR2 sequences are MGHDK and SYGVNS. The CDR3 DNA reads TGTGCCAGCAGTGAACATCGGGGACTAGCGATTAATGAGCAGTTCTTC. This gives the protein CASSEHRGLAINEQFF.

This clonotype was picked up a small number of times. This chain joins TRBV28 and TRBJ1-1; D not resolved. Trimming pared 8 bases from V and 2 bases from J, leaving 12 bases between. Germline values: CDR1 MDHEN, CDR2 SYDVKM. The CDR3 runs to 13 residues. The CDR3 DNA is TGTGCCAGCGGCCGGAACAAAAACACTGAAGCTTTCTTT. It specifies CASGRNKNTEAFF.

This clonotype was counted many times. The CDR3 DNA reads as TGTGCCAGCAGCTTAGTCGACAGGGGGAATTCACCCCTCCACTTT. Protein product: CASSLVDRGNSPLHF. The rearrangement joins TRBV7-8 to TRBJ1-6; 9 nucleotides align to TRBD1. In germline, CDR1 is SGHVS, CDR2 FQNEAQ. CDR3 length: 15 amino acids. V lost 1 base, J lost 7 bases, and 2 bases stayed unmatched. Based on the CDR3 plus reference TRBV7-8 and TRBJ1-6, the full variable domain is GAGVSQSPRYKVAKRGQDVALRCDPISGHVSLFWYQQALGQGPEFLTYFQNEAQLDKSGLPSDRFFAERPEGSVSTLKIQRTQQEDSAVYLCASSLVDRGNSPLHFGNGTRLTVT.

This clonotype was counted a few times. This chain links TRBV6-2 or TRBV6-3 with TRBJ2-7; D is undetermined. Germline CDR1 is MNHEY and CDR2 is SVGEGT. V lost 6 bases, J lost 3 bases, and 12 bases lay in between. The CDR3 sequence is 13 residues long. CDR3 sequence reads: CASSLRTLYEQYF. CDR3 DNA: TGTGCCAGCAGCCTTCGGACCCTCTACGAGCAGTACTTC.